The T cell receptor (beta chain) described here comes from a study of T cells in Graves' hyperthyroidism and ophthalmopathy (dated by TCRdb to between 2018 and 2020). General notes on the study: Peripheral blood samples were taken at initial diagnosis, before any treatment was given. The paper reports TCR Vbeta CDR3 sequencing of fewer than 150 peripheral blood samples: 40 or so ophthalmopathy, about 75 hyperthyroidism and 17 progressor patients. TCR V-J signatures able to tell the groups apart were searched for in a discovery cohort of more than 90 patients, of whom around 43 had Graves' ophthalmopathy and around 56 had stable Graves' hyperthyroidism. In roughly six Graves' hyperthyroidism patients, the study also compared T-cell repertoires from thyroid tissue with T-cell repertoires from blood. After sampling, hyperthyroidism patients received methimazole starting at 30 mg daily, and ophthalmopathy patients received high-dose intravenous methylprednisolone. An independent validation cohort of around 19 hyperthyroidism patients and approximately 16 patients who later progressed to ophthalmopathy tested prospective prediction of ophthalmopathy. The 85 to 100 discovery patients were divided at random into training and test sets in a 7:3 ratio. Overall study results and their limits: A model built on a 13 V-J signature distinguished ophthalmopathy from stable hyperthyroidism, reaching over 85% sensitivity and around 81% specificity in cross-validation and 80%/75% in testing. Most expanded thyroid clonotypes (frequency above 0.001) were also detected in blood, a finding suggesting that blood repertoires may reflect thyroid immune responses. In validation, the model predicted progression to ophthalmopathy a median of roughly 6.5 months before onset, with around 70% sensitivity and 72.22% specificity. Sample size was not statistically predetermined, and blinding of investigators to group allocation was not performed.

The TCR beta CDR3 regions were amplified from RNA transcripts. A first-round RT-PCR of the TCR CDR3 used the HTBI primer set with the Qiagen OneStep RT-PCR kit. Libraries were constructed in a second round of multiplex PCR, after which size selection and purification were carried out. Sequencing of the libraries was done on an Illumina HiSeq2000 using paired-end 100 bp reads. The authors' pipeline ran thus. Raw data were processed with SOAPnuke, discarding reads with adapters, uncalled bases, mean Phred below 15, or no exact constant-primer or identifier match. High-quality paired reads were merged with COPE v1.2.5, and unique nucleotide sequences were defined as clonotypes. MiTCR v1.1 was used to align clonotypes to the IMGT TRBV, TRBD and TRBJ reference segments. The analysis included only V-J combinations with a frequency above 0.0001, which together covered 99% to 99.2% of the repertoires. A TCS score was defined as the ratio between F50 (clonal expansion) and ExV (chaos), using BLOSUM62-based TCRdist between CDR3 peptides within each V-J. Welch's t-statistics and random forest reduced roughly 530 V-J features to around 14, which were used in a naive Bayes classifier (R e1071). TCRdb reanalyzed the raw reads on its own, using fastp at Q25 for trimming and MiXCR for clone calling, and kept in-frame beta chains. CDR3 protein duplicates are merged, each entry listing the most common genes and DNA. The V and J calls were determined by TCRdb, not by the authors. The sample yields around 520,000 distinct CDR3 sequences; approximately 15% were counted once. About a sixth of the sample comes from the top ten.

The germline V gene (reference sequence) specifies DFQATT as CDR1 and SNEGSKA as CDR2. V is pared back by 4 bases and J by 0 bases, with 14 bases lying between the germline termini. Spanning cysteine to phenylalanine, the CDR3 consists of 15 amino acids. The read is trimmed to its CDR3 DNA, 45 bases read in frame from base 1. This clonotype was detected many times. It lacks a known antigen. No base quality values were provided; no much bigger clone lies one nucleotide off. A patient counted as having stable Graves' hyperthyroidism if no progression to ophthalmopathy occurred over 18 months of follow-up. Hyperthyroidism patients were aged 18 to 65 years and newly diagnosed, with disease duration of less than 2 months. Any patient with an uncontrolled infection, another autoimmune disease, pregnancy or lactation was excluded. Clinical symptoms, serum thyroxine and TRAb, thyroid ultrasound, and orbital computed tomography formed the basis for the diagnoses. PBMCs were isolated from more than 8 ml of fresh peripheral blood by Ficoll-Paque density gradient centrifugation. Trizol reagent was used to extract total RNA, and RNA quality was then checked on an Agilent 2100 Bioanalyzer.

The receptor comes from a woman aged 18 to 35 with Graves' hyperthyroidism. The sequenced sample consisted of blood. The V and J genes are TRBV20-1 and TRBJ2-3, with TRBD1 perhaps the D gene, on 5 matching bases. The CDR3: CSANKGLSSTDTQYF. The nucleotides read TGCAGTGCTAATAAGGGGCTCTCTAGCACAGATACGCAGTATTTT.